Listed here are 10 T cell receptor beta chains from one sample, sequenced in a study of a mutant IDH1 vaccine in newly diagnosed glioma. Their cognate antigens are unknown. TCRdb's table, derived via immunoSEQ multiplex PCR, lists solely in-frame clones and lacks some. Here the sample spans tens of thousands of clones, around 84% being singletons. Time point in this sample: week 35, safety follow-up. Vaccine doses each comprised 300 ug of mutant IDH1 20-mer peptide, with topical imiquimod. The material sequenced was PBMCs, taken from a glioma patient whose treatment included an IDH1 peptide vaccine. The receptors were gathered from a woman aged 18-35 years with glioma.

CDR3: CASSPDSEQYF. As DNA, the CDR3 is TGTGCCAGCTCACCGGACAGCGAGCAGTACTTC. The chain links TRBV18 to TRBJ2-7, with a possible D match to TRBD1 (6 bases). Trimming took off 3 bases at V and 6 bases at J, with 6 bases between the two ends. The CDR3 spans 11 residues. Germline CDR1 and CDR2: KGHSH and LQKENI.

The rearrangement links TRBV5-6 to TRBJ1-2; D gene ambiguous. Trimming took off 0 bases at V and 1 base at J, with 4 bases between the two ends. Per the germline V gene, CDR1 is SGHDT and CDR2 is YYEEEE. CDR3 length: 13 residues. In nucleotides, the CDR3 is TGTGCCAGCAGCTTGGGGGATAACTATGGCTACACCTTC. Its protein is CASSLGDNYGYTF.

DNA for the CDR3: TGTGCCAGCAGCCTCGTTGGGACTAGCGGGTACAATGAGCAGTTCTTC. It translates to CASSLVGTSGYNEQFF. The genes are TRBV7-2 and TRBJ2-1; TRBD2 matches 12 bases. This CDR3 is 16 amino acids long. V was pared by 5 bases and J by 4 bases, with 6 bases of the junction left unmatched. CDR1 is SGHTA, CDR2 FQGNSA, per germline.

The chain has TRBV7-2 and TRBJ2-4; D uncertain. Per the germline V gene, CDR1 is SGHTA and CDR2 is FQGNSA. This CDR3 contains 14 residues. The ends were cut back, 1 base at V and 7 bases at J, with 11 bases in the middle. CDR3 coding DNA: TGTGCCAGCAGCTTAGGTAGCAGCTGGAACATTCAGTACTTC. The encoded protein is CASSLGSSWNIQYF.

CDR3 sequence: CASSVTDSTYNEQFF. CDR3 nucleotides: TGTGCCAGCAGCGTGACGGACAGCACTTACAATGAGCAGTTCTTC. The chain recombines TRBV6-1 with TRBJ2-1; weak D call: TRBD1 (6 bases). Trimming stripped 6 bases from V and 4 bases from J, with 16 bases between. The CDR3 loop spans 15 amino acids. Germline V CDR1 and CDR2: MNHNS, SASEGT.

DNA for the CDR3: TGTGCCAGCAGTGAAAACGGGCAGGGGTTGATGAGCAATCAGCCCCAGCATTTT. Encoded protein: CASSENGQGLMSNQPQHF. This chain links TRBV2 with TRBJ1-5; D is possibly TRBD1 (6 bases). The CDR3 runs 18 residues. CDR1 is SNHLY and CDR2 is FYNNEI in the germline V gene. Trimming shortened V by 2 bases and J by 1 base, and 18 bases separated the two germline ends.

The V call is TRBV19, the J call TRBJ1-2, with D hard to call. The CDR3 covers 13 residues. Germline CDR1 reads LNHDA; CDR2 reads SQIVND (reference sequence). V was pared by 4 bases and J by 4 bases, with 10 bases between. This CDR3 is CASSNGGSYGYTF. DNA for the CDR3: TGTGCCAGTAGTAACGGCGGATCCTATGGCTACACCTTC. The full variable domain, completed using reference TRBV19 and TRBJ1-2, is DGGITQSPKYLFRKEGQNVTLSCEQNLNHDAMYWYRQDPGQGLRLIYYSQIVNDFQKGDIAEGYSVSREKKESFPLTVTSAQKNPTAFYLCASSNGGSYGYTFGSGTRLTVV.

By share, this clone counts as large (0.1 to 1%). The CDR3: CASSEGASGQDEQFF. Here the CDR3 DNA reads TGTGCCAGCAGTGAGGGGGCTAGCGGGCAGGATGAGCAGTTCTTC. The chain carries TRBV6-4 and TRBJ2-1, with TRBD2 matching 8 bases. The ends lost 3 bases at V and 8 bases at J; junction bases unmatched: 9. The CDR3 is 15 amino acids. The germline CDR1 and CDR2 sequences are MRHNA and SNTAGT.

The chain employs TRBV27 and TRBJ2-7, with a possible D match to TRBD1 (5 bases). Germline V lookup: CDR1 MNHEY, CDR2 SMNVEV (reference sequence). Trimming left V 0 bases short and J 1 base short, with 10 bases between. The CDR3 has 15 residues. In DNA form, the CDR3 reads TGTGCCAGCAGTTTATCGACACAGGCGTCCTACGAGCAGTACTTC. It is translated as CASSLSTQASYEQYF.

This chain joins TRBV29-1 and TRBJ2-2; TRBD1 matches 9 bases. Germline V gives CDR1 SQVTM, CDR2 ANQGSEA. The CDR3 totals 14 residues. V gave up 3 bases and J gave up 7 bases; unmatched junction bases: 6. CDR3 sequence reads: CSVDRQGGGGELFF. The DNA of the CDR3 is TGCAGCGTTGACCGACAGGGGGGAGGCGGGGAGCTGTTTTTT.